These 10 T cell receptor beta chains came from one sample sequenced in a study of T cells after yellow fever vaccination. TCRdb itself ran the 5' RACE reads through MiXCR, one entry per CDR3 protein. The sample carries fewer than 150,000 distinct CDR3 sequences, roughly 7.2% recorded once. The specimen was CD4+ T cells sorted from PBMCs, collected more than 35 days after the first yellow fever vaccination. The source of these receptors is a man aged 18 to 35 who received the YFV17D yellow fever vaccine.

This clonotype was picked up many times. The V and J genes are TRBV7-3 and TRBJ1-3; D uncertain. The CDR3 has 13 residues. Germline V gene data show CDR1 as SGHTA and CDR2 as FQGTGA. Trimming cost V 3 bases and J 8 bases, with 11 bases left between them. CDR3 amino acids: CASSLTTGDTIYF. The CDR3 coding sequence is TGTGCCAGCAGCTTGACGACCGGGGACACCATATATTTT. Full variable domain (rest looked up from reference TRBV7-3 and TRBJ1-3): GAGVSQTPSNKVTEKGKYVELRCDPISGHTALYWYRQSLGQGPEFLIYFQGTGAADDSGLPNDRFFAVRPEGSVSTLKIQRTERGDSAVYLCASSLTTGDTIYFGEGSWLTVV.

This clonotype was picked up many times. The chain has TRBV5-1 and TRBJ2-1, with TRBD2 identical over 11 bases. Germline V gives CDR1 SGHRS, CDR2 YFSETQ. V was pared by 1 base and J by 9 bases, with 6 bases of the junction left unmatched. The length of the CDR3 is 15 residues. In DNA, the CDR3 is TGCGCCAGCAGCTTGAAACTAGCGGGGGAAGGTGAGCAGTTCTTC. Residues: CASSLKLAGEGEQFF. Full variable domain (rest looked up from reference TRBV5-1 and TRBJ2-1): KAGVTQTPRYLIKTRGQQVTLSCSPISGHRSVSWYQQTPGQGLQFLFEYFSETQRNKGNFPGRFSGRQFSNSRSEMNVSTLELGDSALYLCASSLKLAGEGEQFFGPGTRLTVL.

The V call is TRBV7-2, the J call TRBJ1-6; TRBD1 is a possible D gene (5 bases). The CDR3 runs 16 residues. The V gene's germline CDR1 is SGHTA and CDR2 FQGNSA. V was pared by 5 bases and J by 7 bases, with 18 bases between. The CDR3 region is CASSLLDSRLNSPLHF. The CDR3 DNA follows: TGTGCCAGCAGCCTCTTAGACAGTAGATTGAATTCACCCCTCCACTTT.

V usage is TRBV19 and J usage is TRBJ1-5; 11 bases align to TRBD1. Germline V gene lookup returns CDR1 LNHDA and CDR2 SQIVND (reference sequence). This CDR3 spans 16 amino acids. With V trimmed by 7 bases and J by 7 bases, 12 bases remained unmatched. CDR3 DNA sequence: TGTGCCAGTACCCAGACGGGACAGGGGGAAGCGCAGCCCCAGCATTTT. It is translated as CASTQTGQGEAQPQHF.

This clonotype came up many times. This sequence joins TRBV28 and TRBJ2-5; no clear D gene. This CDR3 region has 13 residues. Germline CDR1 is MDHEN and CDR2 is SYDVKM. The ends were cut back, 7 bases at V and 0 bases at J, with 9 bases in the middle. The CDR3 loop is CASKAEYQETQYF. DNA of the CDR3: TGTGCCAGCAAGGCGGAGTACCAAGAGACCCAGTACTTC.

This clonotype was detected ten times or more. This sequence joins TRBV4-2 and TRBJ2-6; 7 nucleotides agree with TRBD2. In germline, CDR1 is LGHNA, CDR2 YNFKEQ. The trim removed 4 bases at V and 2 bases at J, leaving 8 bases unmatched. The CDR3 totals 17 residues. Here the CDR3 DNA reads TGTGCCAGCAGCCCTTCCTCACTAGCGACTGGGGCCAACGTCCTGACTTTC. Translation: CASSPSSLATGANVLTF.

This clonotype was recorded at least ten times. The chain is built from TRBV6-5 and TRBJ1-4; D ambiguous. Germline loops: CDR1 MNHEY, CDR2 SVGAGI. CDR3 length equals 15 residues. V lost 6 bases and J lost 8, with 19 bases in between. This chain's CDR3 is CASSQSLGLGEKLFF. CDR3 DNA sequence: TGTGCCAGCAGCCAGTCTTTAGGGCTGGGGGAAAAACTGTTTTTT.

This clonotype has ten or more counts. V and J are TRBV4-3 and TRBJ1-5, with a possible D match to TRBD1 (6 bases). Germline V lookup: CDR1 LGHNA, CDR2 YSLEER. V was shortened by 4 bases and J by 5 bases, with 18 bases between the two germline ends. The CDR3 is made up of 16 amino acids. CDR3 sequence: CASSPRWGLLDQPQHF. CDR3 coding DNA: TGCGCCAGCAGCCCTAGGTGGGGGCTCCTCGATCAGCCCCAGCATTTT.

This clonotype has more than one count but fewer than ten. The CDR3 sequence: CASSRGTSGVYQETQYF. The CDR3 nucleotides are TGCGCCAGCAGCCGTGGGACTAGCGGGGTCTACCAAGAGACCCAGTACTTC. The chain carries TRBV5-1 and TRBJ2-5; 13 bases agree with TRBD2. Germline V gives CDR1 SGHRS, CDR2 YFSETQ. Trimming cost V 4 bases and J 0 bases; bases outside gene matches: 6. This CDR3 region has 17 residues.

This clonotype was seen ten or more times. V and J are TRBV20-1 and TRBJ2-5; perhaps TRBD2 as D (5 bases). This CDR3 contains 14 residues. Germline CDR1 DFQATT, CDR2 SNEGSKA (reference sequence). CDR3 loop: CSTNGGRAQETQYF. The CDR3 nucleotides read TGCAGCACCAACGGAGGACGAGCGCAAGAGACCCAGTACTTC.